This entry features one TCR beta chain sequence. The data belong to a study of cytomegalovirus exposure and HLA in healthy donors. CDR3 size: 14 residues. Germline V gene data show CDR1 as SNHLY and CDR2 as FYNNEI. The V gene lost 11 bases and the J gene lost 3 bases, with 19 bases spanning the gap. Primers included in the PCR were 60 Vbeta and 13 Jbeta primers. Profiled with immunoSEQ multiplex PCR; TCRdb holds only in-frame clones, not every one. The sample totals about 200,000 clones. J is TRBJ1-1 and V is TRBV2; maybe TRBD1 (6 bases). This TCR was recovered from a boy between 10 and 17 years old in good health and CMV-seronegative. The sequencing sample was made of PBMCs. CDR3 in amino acids: CAGKQGDLDTEAFF. CDR3 sequence (DNA): TGTGCCGGTAAACAGGGAGATTTGGACACTGAAGCTTTCTTT.